Presented here are 23 T cell receptor beta chains from one specimen sequenced in a study of blood T cell repertoires in COVID-19. The data were produced by immunoSEQ multiplex PCR, yet TCRdb's version contains in-frame clones alone and is incomplete. The repertoire has over 90,000 clones, 89% of them found once; the top ten carry 3.5%. Sequencing input: peripheral blood. Receptors originate from a woman in her sixties or seventies with acute or convalescent COVID-19.

This chain connects TRBV2 to TRBJ1-4; TRBD1 agrees at 9 bases. CDR1 SNHLY and CDR2 FYNNEI come from the germline V gene. The CDR3 spans 15 residues. Trimming took 10 bases from V and 8 from J; bases not matched to a gene: 14. In nucleotides, the CDR3 is TGTGCCACCCGACCGACTGGACAGGGGAACGAAAAACTGTTTTTT. Encoded protein: CATRPTGQGNEKLFF.

This clone appeared a few times. The J gene is TRBJ2-1, the V gene TRBV28, with 7 bases identical to TRBD2. Germline CDR1 reads MDHEN; CDR2 reads SYDVKM. The CDR3 spans 15 residues. V lost 7 bases to trimming and J lost 2 bases; unmatched junction nucleotides: 8. CDR3 in DNA: TGTGCCAGCAATCCAAAGCGGGGCCCCTACAATGAGCAGTTCTTC. Translating it yields CASNPKRGPYNEQFF.

This chain joins TRBV30 and TRBJ1-3; D is unclear. This CDR3 region has 13 residues. Trimming removed 3 bases from V and 0 bases from J, with 6 bases in between. The germline V gene has CDR1 GTSNPN and CDR2 SVGIG (reference sequence). Here the CDR3 DNA reads TGTGCCTGGAGACAGTACTCTGGAAACACCATATATTTT. The encoded protein is CAWRQYSGNTIYF.

The chain is built from TRBV4-1 and TRBJ2-3, with D possibly matching TRBD1 (6 bases). The CDR3 extends over 16 amino acids. V lost 3 bases to trimming and J lost 2 bases, with 15 bases between them. In germline, CDR1 is MGHRA, CDR2 YSYEKL. CDR3 coding DNA: TGCGCCAGCAGCCATCCACAGGGTTGGGACACAGATACGCAGTATTTT. Protein product: CASSHPQGWDTDTQYF.

The chain joins TRBV4-1 to TRBJ2-3; no clear D gene. V dropped 1 base and J dropped 0 bases, with 8 bases sitting between them. Germline loops: CDR1 MGHRA, CDR2 YSYEKL. CDR3 length equals 15 residues. CDR3 sequence reads: CASSQVHGSTDTQYF. Written as DNA, the CDR3 is TGCGCCAGCAGCCAAGTACACGGGAGCACAGATACGCAGTATTTT.

The genes are TRBV24-1 and TRBJ2-3; tentatively, D is TRBD1 (6 bases). V was shortened by 4 bases and J by 4 bases, with 11 bases between the two germline ends. Germline-derived CDR1 and CDR2 are KGHDR and SFDVKD. CDR3 length equals 14 residues. The CDR3 DNA follows: TGTGCCACCAGTGACGTCAGGGGTCCAGATACGCAGTATTTT. It translates to CATSDVRGPDTQYF.

The genes are TRBV18 and TRBJ1-1; TRBD1 matches at 7 bases. Germline lookup yields CDR1 KGHSH and CDR2 LQKENI. J was trimmed by 0 bases and V by 3 bases; bases with no gene match: 4. CDR3 size: 15 residues. The CDR3 region is CASSPQGGLNTEAFF. The CDR3, as DNA: TGTGCCAGCTCACCCCAGGGGGGATTGAACACTGAAGCTTTCTTT.

The J gene is TRBJ1-1, the V gene TRBV28, with D perhaps matching TRBD1 (5 bases). From germline, CDR1 is MDHEN and CDR2 SYDVKM. V was clipped by 5 bases and J by 6 bases, with 19 bases between them. CDR3 size: 15 residues. CDR3 sequence: CASSPRTGGLAEAFF. In DNA form, the CDR3 reads TGTGCCAGCAGTCCTCGAACAGGTGGATTGGCTGAAGCTTTCTTT.

With regard to this clone: At one end, the junction sequence differs from germline, possibly due to a read error. This chain joins TRBV19 and TRBJ1-2, with D perhaps matching TRBD1 (5 bases). The CDR3 is made up of 13 amino acids. Germline CDR1 and CDR2: LNHDA and SQIVND (reference sequence). The CDR3 loop reads CANSQTVTYGYTF. CDR3 bases: TGTGCCAATAGTCAGACAGTGACCTATGGCTACACCTTC.

The chain employs TRBV9 and TRBJ2-5, with D perhaps matching TRBD2 (6 bases). Germline V gene lookup returns CDR1 SGDLS and CDR2 YYNGEE. V lost 0 bases, J lost 2 bases, and 8 bases lay in between. This CDR3 comprises 14 residues. The CDR3 protein is CASSVGGTQETQYF. The CDR3 DNA sequence: TGTGCCAGCAGCGTAGGGGGGACTCAAGAGACCCAGTACTTC.

This clone has only a few counts. V and J are TRBV5-1 and TRBJ2-7, with 8 bases identical to TRBD1. This CDR3 is built from 13 residues. Germline trimming cut 1 base from V and 3 bases from J; bases unmatched to any gene: 0. CDR1 is SGHRS and CDR2 is YFSETQ in the germline V gene. DNA of the CDR3: TGCGCCAGCAGCTTGACAGGGGGCTACGAGCAGTACTTC. Encoded protein: CASSLTGGYEQYF.

The sample holds a few counts of this clone. The V call is TRBV2, the J call TRBJ1-3, with D perhaps matching TRBD1 (6 bases). The V end lost 2 bases, the J end lost 2 bases, and 7 bases lay between the germline ends. The CDR3 extends over 14 amino acids. CDR1 and CDR2 (germline): SNHLY, FYNNEI. The CDR3 loop reads CASSEQGPGNTIYF. For the CDR3, the DNA is TGTGCCAGCAGTGAACAGGGGCCTGGAAACACCATATATTTT.

The chain uses TRBV15 and TRBJ2-1, with 15 bases matching TRBD2. Trimming at V came to 5 bases and at J to 6 bases, leaving 14 bases not matched to a gene. Per germline, CDR1 LNHNV and CDR2 YYDKDF (reference sequence). CDR3 length equals 19 residues. For the CDR3, the DNA is TGTGCCACCAGCGATCCTAGGGGACTAGCGGGAGGTGGGGCCAATGAGCAGTTCTTC. Translation: CATSDPRGLAGGGANEQFF.

The chain joins TRBV9 to TRBJ2-1, with TRBD2 identical over 15 bases. There are 17 residues in the CDR3. J was trimmed by 12 bases and V by 3 bases; bases with no gene match: 13. CDR1 and CDR2 from the germline V gene are SGDLS and YYNGEE. The CDR3 protein is CASSEWDSGLAGGGQFF. Here the CDR3 DNA reads TGTGCCAGCAGCGAATGGGACAGTGGACTAGCGGGAGGGGGGCAGTTCTTC.

The chain carries TRBV20-1 and TRBJ2-5, with D perhaps matching TRBD2 (5 bases). Germline assignment: CDR1 DFQATT and CDR2 SNEGSKA (reference sequence). With 3 bases removed from V and 5 bases from J, the gap between germline ends came to 10 bases. This CDR3 contains 12 residues. The CDR3 nucleotides are TGCAGTGCTAGTTCGGGAAGTGAGACCCAGTACTTC. Translation gives CSASSGSETQYF.

The CDR3 bases are TGTGCCAGCAGCTCAAAAGGGGGTGGCACTGAAGCTTTCTTT. Its protein product is CASSSKGGGTEAFF. The chain carries TRBV3-1 (or the pseudogene TRBV3-2) and TRBJ1-1, with a weak D call TRBD1 (6 bases). Deletions cut 5 bases from V and 4 bases from J, with 14 bases between. This CDR3 comprises 14 residues. Germline CDR1 LGHDT, CDR2 YNNKEL (reference sequence).

V gene TRBV10-3 combines with J gene TRBJ1-6; D gene uncertain. The CDR3 runs 13 residues. Between the trimmed V and J ends, which lost 6 bases and 7 bases, there was a span of 10 bases. Germline V gene data show CDR1 as ENHRY and CDR2 as SYGVKD. This CDR3 reads CAIRIAENSPLHF. For the CDR3, the DNA is TGTGCCATCAGAATAGCGGAAAATTCACCCCTCCACTTT.

V gene TRBV12-5 combines with J gene TRBJ1-1; D ambiguous. The CDR3 extends over 12 amino acids. Trimming took 0 bases from V and 8 from J, leaving 7 bases between them. The germline CDR1 and CDR2 sequences are LGHNT and FRNRAP. For the CDR3, the DNA is TGTGCTAGTGGTTTGGTACTCGGGGAAGCTTTCTTT. This encodes CASGLVLGEAFF.

CDR3 in DNA: TGTGCCAGCAGTCCTACTAGCACAGATACGCAGTATTTT. Translation gives CASSPTSTDTQYF. The chain combines TRBV27 with TRBJ2-3; no firm D call. Germline V gene sequence: CDR1 MNHEY, CDR2 SMNVEV (reference sequence). V was pared by 5 bases and J by 0 bases, with 6 bases between. This CDR3 is built from 13 residues.

The V gene is TRBV5-1, the J gene TRBJ2-1, with TRBD2 identical over 11 bases. The CDR3 loop spans 16 amino acids. Germline trimming cut 1 base from V and 0 bases from J; bases unmatched to any gene: 0. CDR1 SGHRS and CDR2 YFSETQ come from the germline V gene. For the CDR3, the DNA is TGCGCCAGCAGCTTGACTAGCGGGAGCTCCTACAATGAGCAGTTCTTC. Its protein product is CASSLTSGSSYNEQFF.

V and J are TRBV27 and TRBJ1-1, with TRBD1 matching 7 bases. V lost 3 bases and J lost 6; bases outside the gene matches: 7. There are 14 residues in the CDR3. Looked up from germline, CDR1 is MNHEY and CDR2 is SMNVEV (reference sequence). CDR3 DNA: TGTGCCAGCAGTTTGGTAGGGGGCGGGGCTGAAGCTTTCTTT. Translated, it gives CASSLVGGGAEAFF.

CDR3 protein: CASGTWDQPQHF. The DNA for the CDR3 is TGTGCCAGTGGGACATGGGATCAGCCCCAGCATTTT. The gene calls are TRBV19 and TRBJ1-5, with D perhaps matching TRBD1 (6 bases). CDR3 length: 12 residues. CDR1 and CDR2 from the germline V gene are LNHDA and SQIVND (reference sequence). The V gene lost 8 bases and the J gene lost 5 bases, with 10 bases spanning the gap.

The chain employs TRBV6-2 or TRBV6-3 and TRBJ1-1; 10 bases are a match to TRBD1. The CDR3 has 15 residues. The germline V gene encodes CDR1 MNHEY and CDR2 SVGEGT. After removal of 2 bases from V and 5 bases from J, the junction contained 5 bases not matched to a gene. This CDR3 is CASSYAGQGGTEAFF. CDR3 bases: TGTGCCAGCAGTTACGCCGGACAGGGGGGGACTGAAGCTTTCTTT.